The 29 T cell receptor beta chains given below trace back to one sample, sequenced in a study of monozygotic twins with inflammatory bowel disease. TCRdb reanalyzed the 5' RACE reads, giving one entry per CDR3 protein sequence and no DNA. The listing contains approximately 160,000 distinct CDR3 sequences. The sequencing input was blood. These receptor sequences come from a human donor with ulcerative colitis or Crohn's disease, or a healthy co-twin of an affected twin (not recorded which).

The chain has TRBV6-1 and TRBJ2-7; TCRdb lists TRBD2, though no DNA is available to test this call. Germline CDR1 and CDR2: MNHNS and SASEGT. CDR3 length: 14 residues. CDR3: CASRGLAGDYEQYF.

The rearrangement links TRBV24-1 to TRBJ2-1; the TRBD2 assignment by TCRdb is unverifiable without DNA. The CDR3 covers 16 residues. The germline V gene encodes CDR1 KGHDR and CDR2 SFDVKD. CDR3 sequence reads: CATSGVAGESYNEQFF.

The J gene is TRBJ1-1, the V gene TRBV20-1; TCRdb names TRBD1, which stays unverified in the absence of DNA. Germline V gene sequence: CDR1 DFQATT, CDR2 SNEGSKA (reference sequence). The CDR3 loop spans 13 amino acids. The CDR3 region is CSARWTGAREAFF.

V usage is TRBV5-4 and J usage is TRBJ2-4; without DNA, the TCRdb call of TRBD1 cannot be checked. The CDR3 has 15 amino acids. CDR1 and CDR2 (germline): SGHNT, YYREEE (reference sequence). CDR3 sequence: CASSSEGQGRNIQYF. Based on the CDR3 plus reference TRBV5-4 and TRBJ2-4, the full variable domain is ETGVTQSPTHLIKTRGQQVTLRCSSQSGHNTVSWYQQALGQGPQFIFQYYREEENGRGNFPPRFSGLQFPNYSSELNVNALELDDSALYLCASSSEGQGRNIQYFGAGTRLSVL.

The CDR3 spells CASSPPGHRGTEAFF. The chain joins TRBV18 to TRBJ1-1. Germline V gene data show CDR1 as KGHSH and CDR2 as LQKENI. The CDR3 has 15 residues.

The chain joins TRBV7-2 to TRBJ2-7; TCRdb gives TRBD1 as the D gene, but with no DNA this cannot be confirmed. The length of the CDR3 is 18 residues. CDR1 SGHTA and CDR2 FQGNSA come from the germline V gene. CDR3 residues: CASSLTGTGSLISYEQYF.

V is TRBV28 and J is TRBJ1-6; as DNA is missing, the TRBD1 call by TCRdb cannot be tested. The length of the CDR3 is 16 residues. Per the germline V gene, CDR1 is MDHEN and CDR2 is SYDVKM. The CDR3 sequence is CASSQAGQGKNSPLHF.

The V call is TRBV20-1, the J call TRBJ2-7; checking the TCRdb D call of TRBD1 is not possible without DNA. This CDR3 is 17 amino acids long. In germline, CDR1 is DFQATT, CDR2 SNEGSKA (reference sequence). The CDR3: CSASYPTGTPSRYEQYF.

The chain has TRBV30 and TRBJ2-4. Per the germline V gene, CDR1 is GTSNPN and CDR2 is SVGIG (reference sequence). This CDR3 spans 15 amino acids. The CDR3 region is CAWSSPGLAKNIQYF.

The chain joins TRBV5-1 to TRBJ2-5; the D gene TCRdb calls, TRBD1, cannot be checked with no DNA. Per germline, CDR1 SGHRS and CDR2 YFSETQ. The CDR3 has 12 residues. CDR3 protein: CASSLDPPTQYF.

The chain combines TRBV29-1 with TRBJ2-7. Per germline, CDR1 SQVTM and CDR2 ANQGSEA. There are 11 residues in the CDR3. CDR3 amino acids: CSAGNAYEQYF.

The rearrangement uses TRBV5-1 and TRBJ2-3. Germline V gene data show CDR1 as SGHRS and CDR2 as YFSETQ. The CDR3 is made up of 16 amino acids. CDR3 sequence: CASRLGRSSSTDTQYF.

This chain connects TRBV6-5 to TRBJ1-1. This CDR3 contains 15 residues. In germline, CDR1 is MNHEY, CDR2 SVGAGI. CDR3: CASSYEGRVDTEAFF.

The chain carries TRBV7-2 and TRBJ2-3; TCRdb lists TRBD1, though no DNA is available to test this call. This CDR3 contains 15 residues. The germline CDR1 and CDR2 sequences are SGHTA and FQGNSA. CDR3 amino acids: CASSPGTGLTDTQYF.

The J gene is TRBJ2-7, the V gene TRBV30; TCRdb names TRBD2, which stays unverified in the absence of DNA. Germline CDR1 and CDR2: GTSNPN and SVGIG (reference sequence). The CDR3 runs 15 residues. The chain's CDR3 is CAWLGLAGGPSEQYF.

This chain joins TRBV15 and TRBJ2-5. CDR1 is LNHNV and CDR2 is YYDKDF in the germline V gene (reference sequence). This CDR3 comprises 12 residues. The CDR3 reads CATSQGYETQYF.

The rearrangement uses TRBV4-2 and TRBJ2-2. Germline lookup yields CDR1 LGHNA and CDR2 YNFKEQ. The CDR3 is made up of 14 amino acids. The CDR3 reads CASSKAENTGELFF.

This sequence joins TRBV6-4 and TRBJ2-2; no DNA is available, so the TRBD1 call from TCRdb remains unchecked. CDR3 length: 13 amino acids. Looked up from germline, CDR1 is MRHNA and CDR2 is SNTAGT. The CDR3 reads CASTLTGTGELFF.

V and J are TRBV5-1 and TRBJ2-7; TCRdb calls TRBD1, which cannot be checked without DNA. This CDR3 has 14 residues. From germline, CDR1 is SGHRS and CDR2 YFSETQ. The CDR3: CASSLVQGVGEQYF.

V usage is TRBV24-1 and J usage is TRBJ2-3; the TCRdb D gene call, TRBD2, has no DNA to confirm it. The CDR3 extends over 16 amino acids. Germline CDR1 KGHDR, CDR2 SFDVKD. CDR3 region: CATSHTSGPSTDTQYF.

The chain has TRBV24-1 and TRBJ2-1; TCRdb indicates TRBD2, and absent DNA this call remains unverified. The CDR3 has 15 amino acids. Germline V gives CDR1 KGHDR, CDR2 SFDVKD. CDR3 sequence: CATSSAGGDYNEQFF.

Here the CDR3 reads CASSLTADSRKQFF. The chain carries TRBV5-1 and TRBJ2-1; TCRdb lists TRBD2, though no DNA is available to test this call. Germline V gene data show CDR1 as SGHRS and CDR2 as YFSETQ. The CDR3 loop spans 14 amino acids.

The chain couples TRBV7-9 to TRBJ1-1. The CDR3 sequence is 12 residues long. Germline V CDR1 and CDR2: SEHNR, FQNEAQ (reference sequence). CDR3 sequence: CASNRENTEAFF.

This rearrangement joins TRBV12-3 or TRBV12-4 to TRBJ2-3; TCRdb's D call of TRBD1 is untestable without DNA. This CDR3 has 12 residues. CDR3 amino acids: CASKDRADTQYF.

CDR3: CSVEGYEGDEQFF. The rearrangement joins TRBV29-1 to TRBJ2-1. The CDR3 extends over 13 amino acids. Germline loops: CDR1 SQVTM, CDR2 ANQGSEA.

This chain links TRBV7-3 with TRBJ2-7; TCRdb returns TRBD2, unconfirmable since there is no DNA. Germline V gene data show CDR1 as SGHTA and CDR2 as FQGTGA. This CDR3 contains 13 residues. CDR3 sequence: CASSSTPAGGPQF.

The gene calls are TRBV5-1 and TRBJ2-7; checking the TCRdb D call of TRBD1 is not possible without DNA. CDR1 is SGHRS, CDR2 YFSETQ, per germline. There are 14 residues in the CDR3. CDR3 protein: CASSGGVLAYEQYF.

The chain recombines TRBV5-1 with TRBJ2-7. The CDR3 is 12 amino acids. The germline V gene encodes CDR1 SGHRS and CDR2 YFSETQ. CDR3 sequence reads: CASSHDPTEQYF.

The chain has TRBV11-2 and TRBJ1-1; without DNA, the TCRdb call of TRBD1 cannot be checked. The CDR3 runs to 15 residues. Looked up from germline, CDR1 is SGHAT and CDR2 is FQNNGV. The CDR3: CASSFRERGNTEAFF.